This T cell receptor beta chain was profiled in a study of blood T cell repertoires in COVID-19. The authors' processing: Estimated nucleated cell counts came from reference gene primer amplification. The assay was immunoSEQ multiplex PCR, and TCRdb's table has in-frame clones only and misses some. V, J and clone size are taken as reported in that table, and D and trimming were inferred from the DNA itself. The repertoire holds 200,000 to 300,000 clones, with approximately 91% as singletons. V shed 4 bases and J 0 bases; nucleotides not matched to a gene: 10. The CDR3 contains 19 residues. Germline CDR1 reads MGHRA; CDR2 reads YSYEKL.

The chain couples TRBV4-1 to TRBJ2-2; TRBD1 aligns across 11 bases. The sequence was obtained from a man aged 25-45 years with COVID-19, enrolled during active disease. The material sequenced was peripheral blood. The CDR3 DNA reads as TGCGCCAGCAGCCCGGGACAGGGGGTCATACAGACGAACACCGGGGAGCTGTTTTTT. Amino acid sequence: CASSPGQGVIQTNTGELFF.